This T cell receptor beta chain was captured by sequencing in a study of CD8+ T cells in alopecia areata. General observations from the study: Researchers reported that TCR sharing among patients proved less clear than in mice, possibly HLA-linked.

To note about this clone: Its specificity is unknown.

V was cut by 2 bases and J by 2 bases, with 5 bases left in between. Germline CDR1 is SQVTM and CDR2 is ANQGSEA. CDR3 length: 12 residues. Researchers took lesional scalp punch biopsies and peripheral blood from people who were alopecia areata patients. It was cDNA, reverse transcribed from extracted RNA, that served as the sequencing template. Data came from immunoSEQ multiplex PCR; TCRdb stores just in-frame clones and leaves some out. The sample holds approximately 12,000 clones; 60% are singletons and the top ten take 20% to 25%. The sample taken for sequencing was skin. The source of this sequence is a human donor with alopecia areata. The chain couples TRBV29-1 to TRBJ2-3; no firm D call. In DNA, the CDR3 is TGCAGCGTTGAAAGGACCACAGATACGCAGTATTTT. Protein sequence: CSVERTTDTQYF.